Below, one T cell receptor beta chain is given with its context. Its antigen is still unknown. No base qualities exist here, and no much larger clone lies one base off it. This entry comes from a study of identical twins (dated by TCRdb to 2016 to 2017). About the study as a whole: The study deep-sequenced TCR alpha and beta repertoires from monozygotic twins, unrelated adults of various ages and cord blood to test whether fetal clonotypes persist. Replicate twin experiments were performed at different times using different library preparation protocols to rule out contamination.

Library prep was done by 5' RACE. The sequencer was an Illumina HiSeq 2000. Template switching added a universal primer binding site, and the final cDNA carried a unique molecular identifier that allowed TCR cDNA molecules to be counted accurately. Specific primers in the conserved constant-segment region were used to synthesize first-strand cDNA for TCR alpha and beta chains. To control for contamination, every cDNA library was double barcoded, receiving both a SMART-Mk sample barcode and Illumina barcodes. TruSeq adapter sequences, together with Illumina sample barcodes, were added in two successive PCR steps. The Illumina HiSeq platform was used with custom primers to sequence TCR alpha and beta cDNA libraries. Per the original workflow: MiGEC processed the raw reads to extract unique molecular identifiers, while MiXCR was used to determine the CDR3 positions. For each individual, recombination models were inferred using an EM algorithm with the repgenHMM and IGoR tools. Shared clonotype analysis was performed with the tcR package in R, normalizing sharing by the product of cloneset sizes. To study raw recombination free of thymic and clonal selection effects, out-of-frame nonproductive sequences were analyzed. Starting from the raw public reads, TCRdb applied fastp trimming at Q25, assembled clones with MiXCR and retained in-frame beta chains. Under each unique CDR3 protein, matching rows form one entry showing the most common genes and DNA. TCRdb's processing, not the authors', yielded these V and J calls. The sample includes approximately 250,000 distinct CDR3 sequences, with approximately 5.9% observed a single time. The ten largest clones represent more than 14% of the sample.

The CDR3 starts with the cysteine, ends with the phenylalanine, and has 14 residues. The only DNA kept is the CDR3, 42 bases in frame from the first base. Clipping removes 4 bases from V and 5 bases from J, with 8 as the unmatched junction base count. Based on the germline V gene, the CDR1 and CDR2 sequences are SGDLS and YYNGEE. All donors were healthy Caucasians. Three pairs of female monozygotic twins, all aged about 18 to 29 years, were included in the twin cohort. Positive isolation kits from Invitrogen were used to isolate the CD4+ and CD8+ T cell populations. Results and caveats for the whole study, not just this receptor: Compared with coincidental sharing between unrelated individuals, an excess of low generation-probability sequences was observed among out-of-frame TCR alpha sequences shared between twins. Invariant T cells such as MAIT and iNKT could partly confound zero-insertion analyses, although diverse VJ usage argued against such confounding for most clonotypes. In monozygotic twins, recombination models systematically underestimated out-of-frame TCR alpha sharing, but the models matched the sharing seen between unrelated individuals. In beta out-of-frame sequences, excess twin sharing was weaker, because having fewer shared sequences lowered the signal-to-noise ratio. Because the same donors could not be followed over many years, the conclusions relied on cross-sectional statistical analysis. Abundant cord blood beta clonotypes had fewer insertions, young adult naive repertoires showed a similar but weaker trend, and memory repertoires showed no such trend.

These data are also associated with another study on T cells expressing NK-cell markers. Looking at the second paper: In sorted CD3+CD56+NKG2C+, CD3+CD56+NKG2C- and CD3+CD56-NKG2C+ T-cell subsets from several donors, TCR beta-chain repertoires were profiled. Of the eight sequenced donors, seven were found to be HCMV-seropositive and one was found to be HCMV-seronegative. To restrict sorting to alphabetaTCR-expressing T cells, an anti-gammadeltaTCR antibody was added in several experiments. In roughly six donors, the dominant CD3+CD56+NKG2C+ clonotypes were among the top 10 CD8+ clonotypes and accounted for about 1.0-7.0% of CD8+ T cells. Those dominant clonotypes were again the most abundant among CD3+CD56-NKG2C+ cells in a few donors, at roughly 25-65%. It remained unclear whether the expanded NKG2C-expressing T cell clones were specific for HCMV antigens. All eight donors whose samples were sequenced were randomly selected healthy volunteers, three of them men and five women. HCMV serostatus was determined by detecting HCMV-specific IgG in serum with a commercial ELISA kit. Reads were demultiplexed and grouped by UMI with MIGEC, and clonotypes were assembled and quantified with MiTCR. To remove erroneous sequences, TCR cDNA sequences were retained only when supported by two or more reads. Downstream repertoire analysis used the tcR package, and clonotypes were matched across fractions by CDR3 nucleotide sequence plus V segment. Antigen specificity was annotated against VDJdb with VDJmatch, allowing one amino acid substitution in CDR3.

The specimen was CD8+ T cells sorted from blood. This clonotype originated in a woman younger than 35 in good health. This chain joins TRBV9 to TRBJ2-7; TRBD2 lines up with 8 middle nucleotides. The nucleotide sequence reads TGTGCCAGCAGCCCGGCGGGACTAGGTAACGAGCAGTACTTC. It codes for CASSPAGLGNEQYF.